This T cell receptor (beta chain) was documented in a study of blood T cells in healthy people across ages. As to this clonotype: Its target is unknown.

Study-wide points: Diversity of TCR beta per million T cells declined in a roughly linear way with age. Fewer expanded clones and more diversity marked long-lived versus aged donors.

Germline-derived CDR1 and CDR2 are SGHTA and FQGTGA. V was pared by 8 bases and J by 4 bases, with 5 bases of the junction left unmatched. This CDR3 contains 13 residues. The use of a sample-barcoded 5' primer and a J-beta primer mix characterized a second PCR of roughly 6 to 11 cycles. MiXCR was run by TCRdb on the 5' RACE reads, yielding one entry per CDR3 protein. The data contain some 760,000 distinct CDR3 sequences, roughly 25% of them singletons. These data were also reused for a study on T cells of mothers and their children. That paper states: The data showed no persistent microchimeric T cell clones.

The sequence came from a boy younger than 18 in good health. This chain uses TRBV7-3 with TRBJ2-1; 7 bases agree with TRBD2. Sequencing was carried out using blood. CDR3 residues: CASGVRGYNEQFF. In nucleotides, the CDR3 is TGTGCCAGCGGCGTGCGGGGGTACAATGAGCAGTTCTTC.